Below, 6 T cell receptor beta chains from the same sample are listed, as sequenced in a study of cytomegalovirus exposure and HLA in healthy donors. The PCR employed 60 Vbeta primers together with 13 Jbeta primers. Produced via immunoSEQ multiplex PCR; TCRdb's table is partial and in-frame only. The sample gives 150,000 to 200,000 clones, over 60% of which show up once; roughly 1.7% is in the top ten. Sequencing input: PBMCs. Receptors originate from a woman aged 25 to 39 in good health and CMV-seronegative.

CDR3 DNA sequence: TGTGCCAGCAGTTACCAGACAGGGCTTGACACTGAAGCTTTCTTT. Translation gives CASSYQTGLDTEAFF. The chain joins TRBV27 to TRBJ1-1; 7 bases map to TRBD1. V trimming: 4 bases; J trimming: 3 bases; junction bases outside the gene matches: 8. Looked up from germline, CDR1 is MNHEY and CDR2 is SMNVEV (reference sequence). The CDR3 is 15 amino acids.

The chain is built from TRBV6-5 and TRBJ1-4; D unresolved. Between the trimmed V and J ends, which lost 2 bases and 2 bases, there was a span of 6 bases. The CDR3 has 14 amino acids. Germline values: CDR1 MNHEY, CDR2 SVGAGI. CDR3 sequence reads: CASSYEGTNEKLFF. The CDR3 DNA follows: TGTGCCAGCAGTTACGAGGGTACTAATGAAAAACTGTTTTTT.

The chain couples TRBV30 to TRBJ2-7; D gene unclear. V was pared by 5 bases and J by 0 bases, with 11 bases between. The CDR3 sequence is 13 residues long. In germline, CDR1 is GTSNPN, CDR2 SVGIG (reference sequence). The CDR3 protein is CAWGQANSYEQYF. CDR3 coding DNA: TGTGCCTGGGGCCAGGCGAACTCCTACGAGCAGTACTTC.

This chain joins TRBV19 and TRBJ2-1; D ambiguous. The V end lost 11 bases, the J end lost 5 bases, and 19 bases lay between the germline ends. Looked up from germline, CDR1 is LNHDA and CDR2 is SQIVND (reference sequence). This CDR3 contains 14 residues. The CDR3 sequence: CASSVELYDNEQFF. The CDR3 nucleotides are TGTGCCTCTAGTGTAGAGCTCTATGACAATGAGCAGTTCTTC.

The rearrangement links TRBV11-2 to TRBJ2-2; a possible D gene is TRBD1 (5 bases). CDR1 SGHAT and CDR2 FQNNGV come from the germline V gene. Trimming cost V 4 bases and J 6 bases, with 9 bases left between them. The CDR3 loop spans 13 amino acids. The CDR3, as DNA: TGTGCCAGCAGCTCCCTCAGGGCCGGGGAGCTGTTTTTT. It translates to CASSSLRAGELFF.

This clone showed up just once. Compared with germline, one end of the junction differs, possibly owing to a read error. This same CDR3 is encoded by further DNA sequences in the sample. The V gene is TRBV4-3, the J gene TRBJ1-5, with 7 bases fitting TRBD1. The CDR3 is 15 amino acids. From germline, CDR1 is LGHNA and CDR2 YSLEER. CDR3 in amino acids: CASSRDSRLNQPQHF. In nucleotides, the CDR3 is TGCGCCAGTAGCCGGGACAGCAGACTCAATCAGCCCCAGCATTTT.